The T cell receptor (beta chain) described here comes from a study of PD-1 blockade in mismatch repair-deficient tumors. Study context: All were previously treated, progressing patients with about 11 mismatch repair-deficient cancer types. Study-wide results and limits: Tumor-resident clones, often absent from pretreatment blood, expanded after pembrolizumab and then contracted.

The CDR3 has 16 residues. CDR1 and CDR2 from the germline V gene are SGHRS and YFSETQ. With 3 bases clipped from V and 0 bases from J, the junction kept 7 bases outside the gene matches. All patients were mismatch repair deficient, assessed by either PCR or immunohistochemistry. Three pembrolizumab responders had their TCRs sequenced. Data came from immunoSEQ multiplex PCR; TCRdb stores just in-frame clones and leaves some out. The table records tens of thousands of clones, roughly 80% of them present only once. As for this clone: Its antigen is still unknown.

The source was peripheral blood, collected 44 weeks after starting pembrolizumab. The source is an adult with mismatch repair-deficient cancer. The V and J genes are TRBV5-1 and TRBJ2-3, with 7 bases fitting TRBD1. In DNA form, the CDR3 reads TGCGCCAGCAGCTCAGAGGGACAGACGAGCACAGATACGCAGTATTTT. Translated, it gives CASSSEGQTSTDTQYF.